These 11 T cell receptor beta chains originate from one sample sequenced in a study of T cell clonotyping in hematopoietic cell transplantation. TCRdb keeps only in-frame clones here, not all; method: immunoSEQ multiplex PCR. The repertoire includes fewer than 20,000 clones, around 70% of them detected once, and roughly a tenth sits in the top ten. The sample comprised peripheral blood mononuclear cells. The receptor set was obtained from a woman in her sixties or seventies in good health. Some clones in this sample may be carry-over from other donors' samples.

This clone was found a few times. The genes are TRBV4-2 and TRBJ2-1, with unresolved D. CDR3 length: 15 residues. V dropped 0 bases and J dropped 3 bases, with 9 bases sitting between them. CDR1 and CDR2 from the germline V gene are LGHNA and YNFKEQ. This CDR3 is CASSQDRLVYNEQFF. CDR3 DNA sequence: TGTGCCAGCAGCCAAGATAGGTTAGTCTACAATGAGCAGTTCTTC.

V is TRBV6-5 and J is TRBJ1-1; D gene ambiguous. This CDR3 contains 13 residues. In germline, CDR1 is MNHEY, CDR2 SVGAGI. V was cut by 2 bases and J by 2 bases, with 6 bases left in between. The CDR3, as DNA: TGTGCCAGCAGTTACGGACGCAACACTGAAGCTTTCTTT. Translating gives CASSYGRNTEAFF.

The rearrangement links TRBV7-2 to TRBJ1-1; D uncertain. The germline gives CDR1 SGHTA, CDR2 FQGNSA. The CDR3 runs to 12 residues. Trimming removed 4 bases at V and 4 bases at J, with 7 bases between. CDR3 nucleotide sequence: TGTGCCAGCAGCTCGGGTTTCACTGAAGCTTTCTTT. Translation gives CASSSGFTEAFF.

The rearrangement links TRBV9 to TRBJ1-2, with D unclear. CDR3 length equals 14 residues. Deletions cut 4 bases from V and 4 bases from J, with 14 bases between. The germline V gene has CDR1 SGDLS and CDR2 YYNGEE. CDR3 sequence: CASSPAGSGYGYTF. CDR3 DNA: TGTGCCAGCAGCCCCGCCGGGTCGGGCTATGGCTACACCTTC.

The V gene is TRBV19, the J gene TRBJ2-7, with 8 bases identical to TRBD1. Germline V CDR1 and CDR2: LNHDA, SQIVND (reference sequence). V shed 10 bases, J shed 3 bases, and the junction held 8 bases outside the gene matches. The CDR3 totals 13 residues. CDR3 nucleotides: TGTGCCACCACCGGGACAGGATTCTACGAGCAGTACTTC. Protein sequence: CATTGTGFYEQYF.

This chain joins TRBV4-1 and TRBJ1-2; 7 bases line up with TRBD1. The CDR3 covers 14 residues. The germline gives CDR1 MGHRA, CDR2 YSYEKL. V lost 1 base and J lost 7; bases outside the gene matches: 6. CDR3 sequence (DNA): TGCGCCAGCAGCCAAGTTACAGGGGAGGGTGGCTACACCTTC. Residues: CASSQVTGEGGYTF.

This clone is a singleton in its sample. Germline is not matched at one junction end, which may reflect a read error. The rearrangement links TRBV7-7 to TRBJ2-7, with 7 bases identical to TRBD2. The CDR3 has 14 amino acids. Germline V gives CDR1 SSHAT, CDR2 FNYEAQ (reference sequence). The CDR3 DNA reads as TGTGCTAGCAGCCCCGGTGGGGGGGTCCACGAGCAGTACTTC. Translating it yields CASSPGGGVHEQYF. The whole variable domain, filled in from reference TRBV7-7 and TRBJ2-7, reads GAGVSQSPRYKVTKRGQDVTLRCDPISSHATLYWYQQALGQGPEFLTYFNYEAQPDKSGLPSDRFSAERPEGSISTLTIQRTEQRDSAMYRCASSPGGGVHEQYFGPGTRLTVT.

CDR3 region: CASSHRDRGSYEQYF. The CDR3 region has the DNA TGTGCCAGCAGCCACCGGGACAGGGGTTCCTACGAGCAGTACTTC. The genes are TRBV7-2 and TRBJ2-7, with TRBD1 identical over 10 bases. The CDR3 is made up of 15 amino acids. V lost 5 bases, J lost 1 base, and 5 bases stayed unmatched. Germline V lookup: CDR1 SGHTA, CDR2 FQGNSA.

CDR3 region: CASSRDRDRRNGYTF. CDR3 nucleotide sequence: TGTGCCAGCAGTCGGGACCGGGACAGGAGGAATGGCTACACCTTC. The chain joins TRBV4-2 to TRBJ1-2, with 8 positions matching TRBD1. Germline V gene data show CDR1 as LGHNA and CDR2 as YNFKEQ. The CDR3 is 15 amino acids. The trim removed 6 bases at V and 6 bases at J, leaving 12 bases unmatched.

The chain recombines TRBV19 with TRBJ1-5; TRBD1 aligns across 7 bases. V lost 9 bases to trimming and J lost 3 bases; unmatched junction nucleotides: 8. The CDR3 contains 14 residues. Germline V lookup: CDR1 LNHDA, CDR2 SQIVND (reference sequence). CDR3 loop: CASDDRASNQPQHF. The CDR3 DNA reads as TGTGCCAGCGATGACAGGGCCTCCAATCAGCCCCAGCATTTT.

This chain joins TRBV19 and TRBJ2-7, with 10 bases that match TRBD1. The CDR3 sequence is 14 residues long. Looked up from germline, CDR1 is LNHDA and CDR2 is SQIVND (reference sequence). V was pared by 5 bases and J by 2 bases, with 3 bases of the junction left unmatched. CDR3 amino acids: CASSYDRGPYEQYF. The CDR3 coding sequence is TGTGCCAGTAGTTATGACAGGGGGCCCTACGAGCAGTACTTC.